Below are 8 T cell receptor beta chains sequenced from a single sample in a study of human T cells and chemical hapten exposure. Time point meaning: patch test 2, 6 weeks after DPC sensitization. Specified treatment: therapeutic diphenylcyclopropenone sensitization with weekly scalp DPC. TCRdb analysed the RACE reads with MiXCR anew, one entry per CDR3 protein. The sample records 95,000 or so distinct CDR3 sequences, 10% to 12% being singletons. The material sequenced was whole blood, taken in connection with sensitization to the hapten diphenylcyclopropenone (DPC). These receptors were taken from a woman aged 40 to 55 with alopecia areata. Some clones in this sample may be carry-over from other donors' samples.

V and J are TRBV5-1 and TRBJ2-5; D tentatively reads TRBD1 or TRBD2 (5 bases each). Germline V gene lookup returns CDR1 SGHRS and CDR2 YFSETQ. The length of the CDR3 is 15 residues. The V end lost 5 bases, the J end lost 1 base, and 15 bases lay between the germline ends. CDR3 coding DNA: TGCGCCAGCAGAATGAGATGGGGACCCCAAGAGACCCAGTACTTC. Its translation: CASRMRWGPQETQYF.

This clonotype was counted only a few times. The chain recombines TRBV5-4 with TRBJ2-2; D could derive from TRBD1 or TRBD2 (5 bases each). The CDR3 has 14 residues. Per the germline V gene, CDR1 is SGHNT and CDR2 is YYREEE (reference sequence). The V end was cut by 4 bases, the J end by 6 bases, with 13 bases between. CDR3 in DNA: TGTGCCAGCAGCCAGAGGGGCAGACCCGGGGAGCTGTTTTTT. Protein sequence: CASSQRGRPGELFF.

This clonotype occurred many times. This rearrangement joins TRBV7-2 to TRBJ2-1; TRBD2 aligns across 8 bases. In germline, CDR1 is SGHTA, CDR2 FQGNSA. The length of the CDR3 is 14 residues. The J segment lost 6 bases and the V segment lost 5 bases, leaving 6 bases of the junction unmatched. CDR3 sequence (DNA): TGTGCCAGCAGCCGGACTAGCTCCGCCAATGAGCAGTTCTTC. Amino acid sequence: CASSRTSSANEQFF.

This clonotype was counted a few times. The CDR3 region is CASSETGTLTYEQYF. Here the CDR3 DNA reads TGCGCCAGCAGTGAAACCGGGACATTGACCTACGAGCAGTACTTC. V gene TRBV10-1 combines with J gene TRBJ2-7; TRBD1 might be the D (6 bases). This CDR3 is built from 15 residues. The germline CDR1 and CDR2 sequences are WNHNN and SYGVQD (reference sequence). Trimming left V 3 bases short and J 2 bases short, with 14 bases between.

This clonotype occurred many times. The genes are TRBV29-1 and TRBJ2-3, with 8 bases aligning to TRBD2. Germline-derived CDR1 and CDR2 are SQVTM and ANQGSEA. This CDR3 is built from 18 residues. V lost 3 bases, J lost 3 bases, and 17 bases stayed unmatched. The CDR3 sequence is CSVESGLAGLVGTDTQYF. The CDR3 DNA reads TGCAGCGTTGAGAGCGGGCTAGCGGGTTTGGTGGGGACAGATACGCAGTATTTT.

The sample holds a few counts of this clonotype. The chain carries TRBV15 and TRBJ2-1, with 7 bases that match TRBD1. CDR3 length equals 16 residues. V shed 5 bases and J 4 bases; nucleotides not matched to a gene: 11. The germline V gene encodes CDR1 LNHNV and CDR2 YYDKDF (reference sequence). The CDR3 protein is CATSGPTGTVYNEQFF. As DNA, the CDR3 is TGTGCCACCAGCGGACCAACCGGGACAGTTTACAATGAGCAGTTCTTC.

This clonotype has at least ten counts. The chain joins TRBV6-5 to TRBJ1-6; unclear D gene. The CDR3 covers 15 residues. V gave up 8 bases and J gave up 9 bases, with 20 bases separating them. Germline V CDR1 and CDR2: MNHEY, SVGAGI. The CDR3 coding sequence is TGTGCCAGCGGTGGAGGAGGAACTCACGCTTCACCCCTCCACTTT. Its translation is CASGGGGTHASPLHF.

This clonotype was detected a few times. The chain combines TRBV7-9 with TRBJ1-1, with a possible D match to TRBD1 (5 bases). V lost 5 bases and J 10 bases, leaving 17 bases between the germline ends. Per the germline V gene, CDR1 is SEHNR and CDR2 is FQNEAQ (reference sequence). This CDR3 contains 13 residues. The DNA of the CDR3 is TGTGCCAGCAGCCTCCAGGTGGGGGAGGGAGCTTTCTTT. Protein sequence: CASSLQVGEGAFF.